Below, 20 T cell receptor beta chains from the same sample are listed, as sequenced in a study of beta chain features in type 1 diabetes. Sequenced material consisted of expressed TCRB transcripts (all of the isolated RNA was reverse transcribed). Method: immunoSEQ multiplex PCR; TCRdb's copy keeps in-frame clones and lacks some. The sample holds fewer than 900,000 clones, about a sixth seen once. The sample comprised naive CD4+ T cells from blood. These receptors were taken from a woman between 18 and 29 years old in good health.

The J gene is TRBJ2-2, the V gene TRBV10-3; 7 positions match TRBD1. The CDR3 consists of 14 residues. Germline CDR1 ENHRY, CDR2 SYGVKD. V was pared by 10 bases and J by 6 bases, with 11 bases of the junction left unmatched. CDR3 coding DNA: TGTGCCAGCGCGTTTACAGGGGTTGCCGGGGAGCTGTTTTTT. Its protein product is CASAFTGVAGELFF.

The rearrangement joins TRBV9 to TRBJ2-1; D possibly corresponds to TRBD2 (6 bases). V gave up 0 bases and J gave up 4 bases, with 17 bases separating them. Germline V gives CDR1 SGDLS, CDR2 YYNGEE. The CDR3 is made up of 17 amino acids. The CDR3 nucleotides read TGTGCCAGCAGCGTAGATTTTCGGCGGGAAGTATACAATGAGCAGTTCTTC. Encoded protein: CASSVDFRREVYNEQFF.

The chain employs TRBV21-1 and TRBJ2-3; TRBD2 is the table's D call and was not checked against the DNA. TRBV21-1 is given as a pseudogene. The CDR3 spans 18 residues. The CDR3 DNA is TGTGCCAGCAGATTCCCTCCCGGAGCGGGAGGATTAGCAGATACGCAGTATTTT. It encodes CASRFPPGAGGLADTQYF.

This clone showed up just a few times. The rearrangement links TRBV7-2 to TRBJ2-1; unclear D gene. This CDR3 is 12 amino acids long. V was clipped by 2 bases and J by 4 bases, with 3 bases between them. Germline V CDR1 and CDR2: SGHTA, FQGNSA. CDR3 bases: TGTGCCAGCAGCTTAATTTACAATGAGCAGTTCTTC. The encoded protein is CASSLIYNEQFF.

This clone was detected only a few times. The chain employs TRBV29-1 and TRBJ2-1, with 13 nucleotides matching TRBD2. J gave up 2 bases and V 0 bases, and 1 base lay outside the gene matches. Germline loops: CDR1 SQVTM, CDR2 ANQGSEA. The CDR3 has 16 amino acids. The CDR3 nucleotides read TGCAGCGTTGAAGAAACTAGCGGGAGGGCCTACAATGAGCAGTTCTTC. Translated, it gives CSVEETSGRAYNEQFF.

This rearrangement joins TRBV25-1 to TRBJ1-4; D may be TRBD1 (5 bases). The CDR3 is made up of 16 amino acids. Germline lookup yields CDR1 MGHDK and CDR2 SYGVNS. V gave up 4 bases and J gave up 6 bases, with 18 bases separating them. The CDR3 region has the DNA TGTGCCAGCAGTGCGACCTCCTCGGGGGGGGATGAAAAACTGTTTTTT. Translating gives CASSATSSGGDEKLFF.

This clone has a handful of counts. This same CDR3 is encoded by further DNA sequences in the sample. This chain joins TRBV29-1 and TRBJ1-3; D gene uncertain. This CDR3 comprises 12 residues. CDR1 SQVTM and CDR2 ANQGSEA come from the germline V gene. V was shortened by 6 bases and J by 0 bases, with 6 bases between the two germline ends. Here the CDR3 DNA reads TGCAGCGTAAAAAACTCTGGAAACACCATATATTTT. Protein: CSVKNSGNTIYF.

This clone has just a few counts. J is TRBJ2-7 and V is TRBV11-1; D might be TRBD1 or TRBD2, each matching 5 bases. Germline values: CDR1 SGHAT, CDR2 FQDESV (reference sequence). This CDR3 contains 16 residues. V lost 1 base, J lost 4 bases, and 17 bases lay in between. In DNA form, the CDR3 reads TGTGCCAGCAGCTTAGGATCCCGGGGCAGCTCATACGAGCAGTACTTC. The encoded protein is CASSLGSRGSSYEQYF. The full variable domain, completed using reference TRBV11-1 and TRBJ2-7, is EAEVAQSPRYKITEKSQAVAFWCDPISGHATLYWYRQILGQGPELLVQFQDESVVDDSQLPKDRFSAERLKGVDSTLKIQPAELGDSAMYLCASSLGSRGSSYEQYFGPGTRLTVT.

This chain links TRBV10-3 with TRBJ1-5; D is perhaps TRBD1 (5 bases). The V gene lost 2 bases and the J gene lost 0 bases, with 8 bases spanning the gap. Germline CDR1 reads ENHRY; CDR2 reads SYGVKD. The CDR3 runs to 15 residues. Here the CDR3 DNA reads TGTGCCATCAGTGAGACAGGCGTTAGCAATCAGCCCCAGCATTTT. This encodes CAISETGVSNQPQHF.

V is TRBV5-6 and J is TRBJ1-5, with a possible D match to TRBD1 (6 bases). Trimming left V 0 bases short and J 6 bases short, with 16 bases between. The CDR3 runs to 16 residues. Germline V lookup: CDR1 SGHDT, CDR2 YYEEEE. CDR3 protein: CASSLAKGGSGQPQHF. CDR3 DNA sequence: TGTGCCAGCAGCTTGGCCAAGGGGGGATCCGGTCAGCCCCAGCATTTT.

This clone was observed a few times. The V gene is TRBV2, the J gene TRBJ2-1, with D possibly TRBD1 on 6 matching bases. The germline V gene encodes CDR1 SNHLY and CDR2 FYNNEI. V shed 6 bases and J shed 6 bases, with 12 bases lying between them. The CDR3 loop spans 13 amino acids. In DNA, the CDR3 is TGTGCCAGCAGGCCAACAGGGACCAATGAGCAGTTCTTC. Translating gives CASRPTGTNEQFF.

The rearrangement links TRBV29-1 to TRBJ1-2; 7 bases are shared with TRBD1. The germline CDR1 and CDR2 sequences are SQVTM and ANQGSEA. The CDR3 extends over 13 amino acids. Germline trimming cut 6 bases from V and 7 bases from J; bases unmatched to any gene: 11. Here the CDR3 reads CSVGKDRVAGYTF. DNA for the CDR3: TGCAGCGTAGGAAAAGACAGGGTTGCTGGCTACACCTTC.

This clone was detected only a few times. The V gene is TRBV2, the J gene TRBJ2-1; D is perhaps TRBD2 (6 bases). Trimming cost V 5 bases and J 2 bases, with 16 bases left between them. The CDR3 extends over 16 amino acids. Germline CDR1 is SNHLY and CDR2 is FYNNEI. The CDR3 DNA is TGTGCCAGCAGTCGTGGGACTGCCCCTCCCTACAATGAGCAGTTCTTC. Its translation is CASSRGTAPPYNEQFF.

The gene calls are TRBV7-2 and TRBJ1-5; D might be TRBD1 (5 bases). This CDR3 spans 16 amino acids. Germline V gene lookup returns CDR1 SGHTA and CDR2 FQGNSA. V was clipped by 2 bases and J by 3 bases, with 14 bases between them. Here the CDR3 reads CASSLRLEGSNQPQHF. The DNA of the CDR3 is TGTGCCAGCAGCTTACGACTTGAGGGGTCCAATCAGCCCCAGCATTTT.

This clone was observed a handful of times. This sequence joins TRBV6-5 and TRBJ2-5; tentative D call: TRBD1 (6 bases). Trimming removed 2 bases at V and 2 bases at J, with 12 bases between. The germline V gene has CDR1 MNHEY and CDR2 SVGAGI. The CDR3 has 15 amino acids. CDR3 protein: CASSYVGGSQETQYF. The CDR3 region has the DNA TGTGCCAGCAGTTACGTAGGGGGTTCACAAGAGACCCAGTACTTC.

This chain joins TRBV18 and TRBJ2-5; 8 bases map to TRBD1. The CDR3 loop spans 14 amino acids. Germline-derived CDR1 and CDR2 are KGHSH and LQKENI. The V and J ends lost 4 bases and 4 bases, in that order; junction bases with no gene match: 5. CDR3 DNA sequence: TGTGCCAGCTCACAGGACAGGGTGGGAGAGACCCAGTACTTC. It codes for CASSQDRVGETQYF.

CDR3: CAGGSGRAGAGELFF. Written as DNA, the CDR3 is TGTGCCGGAGGGAGCGGGAGGGCCGGTGCCGGGGAGCTGTTTTTT. The chain uses TRBV7-2 and TRBJ2-2, with 10 bases aligning to TRBD2. After removal of 11 bases from V and 6 bases from J, the junction contained 12 bases not matched to a gene. The CDR3 consists of 15 residues. Germline V gives CDR1 SGHTA, CDR2 FQGNSA. Combining the CDR3 with reference TRBV7-2 and TRBJ2-2 gives the whole variable domain GAGVSQSPSNKVTEKGKDVELRCDPISGHTALYWYRQSLGQGLEFLIYFQGNSAPDKSGLPSDRFSAERTGGSVSTLTIQRTQQEDSAVYLCAGGSGRAGAGELFFGEGSRLTVL.

This clone was found a few times. V gene TRBV4-3 combines with J gene TRBJ1-6; 9 bases line up with TRBD1. This CDR3 spans 15 amino acids. J was trimmed by 8 bases and V by 1 base; bases with no gene match: 3. Germline CDR1 LGHNA, CDR2 YSLEER. CDR3 nucleotide sequence: TGCGCCAGCAGCCAAGGAGGACAGGGGTATTCACCCCTCCACTTT. It encodes CASSQGGQGYSPLHF.

This clone showed up just a few times. The chain couples TRBV7-2 to TRBJ2-4; 12 nucleotides line up with TRBD2. The length of the CDR3 is 19 residues. Germline values: CDR1 SGHTA, CDR2 FQGNSA. Trimming took 6 bases from V and 0 from J; bases not matched to a gene: 12. The CDR3 loop is CASSKLGLAGILAKNIQYF. The CDR3 coding sequence is TGTGCCAGCAGTAAGCTTGGACTAGCGGGGATCCTAGCCAAAAACATTCAGTACTTC.

This chain connects TRBV9 to TRBJ2-3; TRBD1 might be the D (6 bases). The germline CDR1 and CDR2 sequences are SGDLS and YYNGEE. V dropped 3 bases and J dropped 4 bases, with 15 bases sitting between them. The CDR3 consists of 15 residues. The chain's CDR3 is CASSAYGQRPDTQYF. CDR3 DNA: TGTGCCAGCAGCGCCTACGGACAGAGACCAGATACGCAGTATTTT.